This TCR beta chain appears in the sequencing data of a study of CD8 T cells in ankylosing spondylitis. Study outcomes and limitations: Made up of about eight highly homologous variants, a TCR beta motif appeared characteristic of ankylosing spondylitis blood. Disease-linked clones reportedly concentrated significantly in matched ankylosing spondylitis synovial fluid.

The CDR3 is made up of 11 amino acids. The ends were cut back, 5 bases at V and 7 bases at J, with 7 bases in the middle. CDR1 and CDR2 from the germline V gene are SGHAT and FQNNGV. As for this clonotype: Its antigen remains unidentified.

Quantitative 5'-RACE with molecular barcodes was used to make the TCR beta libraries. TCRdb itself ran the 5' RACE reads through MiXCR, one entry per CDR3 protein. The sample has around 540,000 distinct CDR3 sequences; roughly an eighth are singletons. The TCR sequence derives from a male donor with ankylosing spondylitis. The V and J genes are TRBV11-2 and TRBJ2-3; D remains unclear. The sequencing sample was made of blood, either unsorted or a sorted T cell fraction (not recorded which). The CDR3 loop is CASSIENTQYF. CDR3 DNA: TGTGCCAGCAGCATCGAAAATACGCAGTATTTT.